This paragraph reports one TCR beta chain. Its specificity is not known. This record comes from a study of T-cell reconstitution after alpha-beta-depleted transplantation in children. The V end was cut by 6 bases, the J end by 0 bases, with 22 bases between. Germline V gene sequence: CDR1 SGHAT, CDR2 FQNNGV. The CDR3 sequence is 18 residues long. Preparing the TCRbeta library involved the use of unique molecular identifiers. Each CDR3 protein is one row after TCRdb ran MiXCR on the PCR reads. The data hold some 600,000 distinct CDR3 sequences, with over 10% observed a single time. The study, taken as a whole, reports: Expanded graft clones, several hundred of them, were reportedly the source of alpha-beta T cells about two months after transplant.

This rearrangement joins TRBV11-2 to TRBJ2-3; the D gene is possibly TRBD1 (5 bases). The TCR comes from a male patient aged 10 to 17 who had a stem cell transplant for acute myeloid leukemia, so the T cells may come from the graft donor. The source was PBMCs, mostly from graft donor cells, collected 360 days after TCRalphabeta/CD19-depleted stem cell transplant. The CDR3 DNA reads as TGTGCCAGCAGTCAAAGGGGCGTTCGCGGAGCGAGCACAGATACGCAGTATTTT. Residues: CASSQRGVRGASTDTQYF.